This T cell receptor (beta chain) was sequenced during a study of blood T cell repertoires in COVID-19. Study summary: Spain, Italy and the United States supplied samples that represented acute and convalescent COVID-19. PBMCs, B-cell-depleted T cells, or T cells provided the cDNA or gDNA that made up the material.

Authors' analysis steps: Nucleated cell counts were estimated from reference gene primer amplification. Sequencing used immunoSEQ multiplex PCR; TCRdb keeps in-frame clones, though not all of them. V and J calls and clone size are given by that table; D and trimming were obtained from the DNA. The sample shows approximately 180,000 clones, 70% to 90% of them seen only once. Germline CDR1 reads SGHRS; CDR2 reads YFSETQ. This CDR3 contains 13 residues. Trimming removed 6 bases at V and 5 bases at J, with 14 bases between. This sequence joins TRBV5-1 and TRBJ1-2; the D gene is possibly TRBD1 (6 bases). The origin of this receptor is a man between 40 and 49 years old with active or convalescent COVID-19. What was sequenced was peripheral blood. DNA of the CDR3: TGCGCCAGCAACACAGGGAATCAATATGGCTACACCTTC. Translated: CASNTGNQYGYTF.